Sequencing of this T cell receptor beta chain was carried out in a study of blood T cell repertoires in COVID-19. Study information: COVID-19 samples from acute and convalescent phases originated in the United States, Italy and Spain.

The assay was immunoSEQ multiplex PCR, and TCRdb's table has in-frame clones only and misses some. The table includes over 300,000 clones, around 80% detected once. The junction had 4 bases not matched to a gene; V was cut back by 1 base and J by 0 bases. The CDR3 consists of 16 residues. CDR1 is SGHRS, CDR2 YFSETQ, per germline. Material: peripheral blood. The receptor comes from a woman in her forties or fifties with acute or convalescent COVID-19. V and J are TRBV5-1 and TRBJ1-5, with TRBD1 identical over 7 bases. Here the CDR3 reads CASSLTGAGSNQPQHF. The CDR3 coding sequence is TGCGCCAGCAGCTTGACAGGGGCAGGTAGCAATCAGCCCCAGCATTTT.